This entry describes one T cell receptor beta chain. These data come from a study of blood T cell repertoires in COVID-19. Some clones are missing from TCRdb's copy, which holds only in-frame ones; the method was immunoSEQ multiplex PCR. Among 200,000 to 250,000 clones, more than 80% were seen once, and the ten largest hold roughly 7.8%. V was shortened by 6 bases and J by 4 bases, with 15 bases between the two germline ends. CDR1 is MNHEY, CDR2 SMNVEV, per germline (reference sequence). The CDR3 loop spans 14 amino acids. The chain has TRBV27 and TRBJ1-2; a possible D gene is TRBD1 (6 bases). The sequence was collected from a woman of 80 years or more with COVID-19, enrolled during active disease. The specimen was peripheral blood. In nucleotides, the CDR3 is TGTGCCAGCAGGTTAGGGGCACAGGGCTATGGCTACACCTTC. Its translation is CASRLGAQGYGYTF.